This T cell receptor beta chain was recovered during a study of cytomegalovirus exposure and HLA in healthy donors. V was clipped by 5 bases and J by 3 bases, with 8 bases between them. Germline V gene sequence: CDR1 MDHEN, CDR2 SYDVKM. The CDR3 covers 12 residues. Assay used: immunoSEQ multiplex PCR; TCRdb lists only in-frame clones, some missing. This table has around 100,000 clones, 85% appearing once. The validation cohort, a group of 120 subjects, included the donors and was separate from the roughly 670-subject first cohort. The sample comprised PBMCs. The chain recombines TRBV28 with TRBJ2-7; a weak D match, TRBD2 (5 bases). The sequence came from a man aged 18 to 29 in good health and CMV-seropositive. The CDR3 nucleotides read TGTGCCAGCAGTCCTGGACTCTACGAGCAGTACTTC. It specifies CASSPGLYEQYF.